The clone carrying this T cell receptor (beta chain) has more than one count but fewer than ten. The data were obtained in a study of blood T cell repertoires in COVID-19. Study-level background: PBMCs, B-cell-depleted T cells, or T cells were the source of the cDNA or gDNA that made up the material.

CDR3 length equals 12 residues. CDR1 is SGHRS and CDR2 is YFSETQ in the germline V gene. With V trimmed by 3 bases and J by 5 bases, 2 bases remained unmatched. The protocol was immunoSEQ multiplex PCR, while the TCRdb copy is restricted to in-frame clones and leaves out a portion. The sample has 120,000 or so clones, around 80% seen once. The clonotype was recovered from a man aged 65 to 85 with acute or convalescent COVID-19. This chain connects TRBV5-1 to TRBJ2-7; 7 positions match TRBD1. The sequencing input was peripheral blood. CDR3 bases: TGCGCCAGCAGCTCGACAGGGCACGAGCAGTACTTC. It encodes CASSSTGHEQYF.